The 5 T cell receptor beta chains below come from one sample, sequenced in a study of Ad26.COV2.S vaccination and SARS-CoV-2 variants. As for treatment: roughly 19 received Ad26.COV2.S at low or high dose, single or two shots; 5 received placebo; per-sample allocation not given. Material that was analyzed had been drawn on day 63 after the first vaccine or placebo injection. Clones were read by immunoSEQ multiplex PCR, and TCRdb kept only the in-frame ones, dropping some. The table records about 350,000 clones, approximately 84% of them present only once. Sequenced here: peripheral blood, sampled in a trial of Ad26.COV2.S vaccine versus placebo. The receptors were gathered from a person between 18 and 60 years old who received the Ad26.COV2.S COVID-19 vaccine or a placebo.

In DNA form, the CDR3 reads TGTGCCACCAGCAGACGGACAACCGTGATGAGCACAGATACGCAGTATTTT. It specifies CATSRRTTVMSTDTQYF. The V gene is TRBV15, the J gene TRBJ2-3; maybe TRBD1 (5 bases). The germline V gene has CDR1 LNHNV and CDR2 YYDKDF (reference sequence). This CDR3 spans 17 amino acids. The V and J ends lost 2 bases and 0 bases respectively, with 15 bases between them.

J is TRBJ2-3 and V is TRBV9; the match to TRBD2 covers 12 bases. The V gene end was trimmed by 0 bases and the J gene end by 1 base; junction bases not matched to a gene: 0. This CDR3 spans 16 amino acids. Germline V gene sequence: CDR1 SGDLS, CDR2 YYNGEE. The CDR3: CASSVGLAGGTDTQYF. CDR3 DNA sequence: TGTGCCAGCAGCGTAGGACTAGCGGGGGGCACAGATACGCAGTATTTT.

V gene TRBV7-9 combines with J gene TRBJ1-4; D unresolved. The germline V gene encodes CDR1 SEHNR and CDR2 FQNEAQ (reference sequence). Trimming took off 5 bases at V and 1 base at J, with 11 bases between the two ends. This CDR3 spans 15 amino acids. CDR3 DNA: TGTGCCAGCAGCCGGCGTTGGGTAACTAATGAAAAACTGTTTTTT. Its translation: CASSRRWVTNEKLFF. Full variable domain (remainder filled in from reference TRBV7-9 and TRBJ1-4): DTGVSQNPRHKITKRGQNVTFRCDPISEHNRLYWYRQTLGQGPEFLTYFQNEAQLEKSRLLSDRFSAERPKGSFSTLEIQRTEQGDSAMYLCASSRRWVTNEKLFFGSGTQLSVL.

J is TRBJ1-1 and V is TRBV10-3, with D uncertain. V was pared by 0 bases and J by 1 base, with 6 bases between. Germline lookup yields CDR1 ENHRY and CDR2 SYGVKD. This CDR3 spans 14 amino acids. CDR3 sequence reads: CAISESEPNTEAFF. In DNA form, the CDR3 reads TGTGCCATCAGTGAGTCCGAACCGAACACTGAAGCTTTCTTT.

V usage is TRBV11-3 and J usage is TRBJ2-7; D possibly corresponds to TRBD1 (6 bases). The CDR3 covers 13 residues. Trimming left V 1 base short and J 3 bases short, with 7 bases between. The germline CDR1 and CDR2 sequences are SGHNT and YENEEA. In DNA, the CDR3 is TGTGCCAGCAGCTTAGGGGGGCTCTACGAGCAGTACTTC. It is translated as CASSLGGLYEQYF. Using reference TRBV11-3 and TRBJ2-7 for the parts outside the CDR3, the full variable domain is EAGVVQSPRYKIIEKKQPVAFWCNPISGHNTLYWYLQNLGQGPELLIRYENEEAVDDSQLPKDRFSAERLKGVDSTLKIQPAELGDSAVYLCASSLGGLYEQYFGPGTRLTVT.